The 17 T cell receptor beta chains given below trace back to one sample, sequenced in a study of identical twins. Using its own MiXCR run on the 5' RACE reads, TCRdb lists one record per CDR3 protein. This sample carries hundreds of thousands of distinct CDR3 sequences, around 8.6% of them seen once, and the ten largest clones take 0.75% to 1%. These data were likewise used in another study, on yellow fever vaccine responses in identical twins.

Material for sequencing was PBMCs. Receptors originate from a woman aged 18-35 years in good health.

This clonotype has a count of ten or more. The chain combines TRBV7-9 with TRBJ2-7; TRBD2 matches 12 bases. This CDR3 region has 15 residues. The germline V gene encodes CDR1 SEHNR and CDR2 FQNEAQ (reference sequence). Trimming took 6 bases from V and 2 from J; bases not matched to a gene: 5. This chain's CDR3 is CASSPTSGRTYEQYF. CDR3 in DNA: TGTGCCAGCAGTCCGACTAGCGGGAGAACCTACGAGCAGTACTTC.

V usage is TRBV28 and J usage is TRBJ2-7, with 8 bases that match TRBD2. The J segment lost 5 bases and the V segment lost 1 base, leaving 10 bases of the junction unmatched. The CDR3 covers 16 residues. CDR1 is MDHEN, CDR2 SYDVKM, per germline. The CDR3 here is CASSLYSGGGLDEQYF. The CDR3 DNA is TGTGCCAGCAGTTTATACTCGGGGGGGGGCCTCGACGAGCAGTACTTC.

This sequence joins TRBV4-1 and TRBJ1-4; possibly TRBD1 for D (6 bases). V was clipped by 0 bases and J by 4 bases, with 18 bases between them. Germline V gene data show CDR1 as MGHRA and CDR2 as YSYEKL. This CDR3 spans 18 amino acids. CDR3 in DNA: TGCGCCAGCAGCCAAGATCTCGGGAGAACAGGGAGTAATGAAAAACTGTTTTTT. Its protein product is CASSQDLGRTGSNEKLFF.

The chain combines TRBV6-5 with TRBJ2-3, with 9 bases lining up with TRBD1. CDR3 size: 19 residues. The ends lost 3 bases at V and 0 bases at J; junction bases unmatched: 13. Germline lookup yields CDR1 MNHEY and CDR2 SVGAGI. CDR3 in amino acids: CASSYRGTGYPASTDTQYF. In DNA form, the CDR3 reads TGTGCCAGCAGTTATAGAGGGACAGGGTACCCCGCGAGCACAGATACGCAGTATTTT.

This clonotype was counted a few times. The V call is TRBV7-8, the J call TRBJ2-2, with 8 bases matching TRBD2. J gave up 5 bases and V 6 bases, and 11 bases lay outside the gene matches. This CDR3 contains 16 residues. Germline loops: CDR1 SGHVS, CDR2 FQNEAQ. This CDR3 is CASSSTAGGITGELFF. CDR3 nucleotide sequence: TGTGCCAGCAGTTCCACGGCGGGAGGCATTACCGGGGAGCTGTTTTTT.

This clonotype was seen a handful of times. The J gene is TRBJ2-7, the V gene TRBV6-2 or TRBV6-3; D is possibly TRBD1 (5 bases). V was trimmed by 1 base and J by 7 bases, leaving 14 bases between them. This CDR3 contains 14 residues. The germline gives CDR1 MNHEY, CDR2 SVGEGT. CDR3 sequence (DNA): TGTGCCAGCAGTTACTTTGGCAGGGCGGCGGAGCAGTACTTC. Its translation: CASSYFGRAAEQYF.

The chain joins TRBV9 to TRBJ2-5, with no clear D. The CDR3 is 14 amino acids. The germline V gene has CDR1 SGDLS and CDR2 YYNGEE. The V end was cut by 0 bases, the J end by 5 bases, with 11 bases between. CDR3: CASSVGMKWETQYF. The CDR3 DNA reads TGTGCCAGCAGCGTAGGCATGAAGTGGGAGACCCAGTACTTC.

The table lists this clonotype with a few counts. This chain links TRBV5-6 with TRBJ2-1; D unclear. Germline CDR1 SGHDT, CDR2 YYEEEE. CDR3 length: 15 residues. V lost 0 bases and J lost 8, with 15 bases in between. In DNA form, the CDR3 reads TGTGCCAGCAGCTTGGCAACTACCCGGACGGATGAGCAGTTCTTC. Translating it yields CASSLATTRTDEQFF.

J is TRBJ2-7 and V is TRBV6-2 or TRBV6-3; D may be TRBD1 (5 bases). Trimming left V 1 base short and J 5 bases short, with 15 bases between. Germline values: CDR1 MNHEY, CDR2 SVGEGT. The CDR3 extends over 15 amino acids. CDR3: CASSYFRAGNHEQYF. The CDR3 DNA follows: TGTGCCAGCAGTTACTTTCGGGCAGGGAACCACGAGCAGTACTTC.

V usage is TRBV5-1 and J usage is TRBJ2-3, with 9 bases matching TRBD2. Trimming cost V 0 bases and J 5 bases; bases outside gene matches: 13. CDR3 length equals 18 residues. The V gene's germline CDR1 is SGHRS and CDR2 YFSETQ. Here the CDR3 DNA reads TGCGCCAGCAGCTTGGCCCTAGCGGGACTCCCGAACATAGATACGCAGTATTTT. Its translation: CASSLALAGLPNIDTQYF.

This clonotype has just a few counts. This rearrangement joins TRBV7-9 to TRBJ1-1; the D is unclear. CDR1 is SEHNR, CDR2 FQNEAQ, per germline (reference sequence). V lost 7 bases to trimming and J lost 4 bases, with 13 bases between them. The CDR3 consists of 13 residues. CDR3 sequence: CASMGRRSTEAFF. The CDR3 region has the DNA TGTGCCAGCATGGGCAGGAGAAGCACTGAAGCTTTCTTT.

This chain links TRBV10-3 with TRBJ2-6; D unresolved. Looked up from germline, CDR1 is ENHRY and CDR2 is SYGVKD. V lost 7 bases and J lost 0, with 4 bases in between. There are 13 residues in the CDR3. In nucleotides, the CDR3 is TGTGCCATCATCAGCTCTGGGGCCAACGTCCTGACTTTC. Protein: CAIISSGANVLTF.

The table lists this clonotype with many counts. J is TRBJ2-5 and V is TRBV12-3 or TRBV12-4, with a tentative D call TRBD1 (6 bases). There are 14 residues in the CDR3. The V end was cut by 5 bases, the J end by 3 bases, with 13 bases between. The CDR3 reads CASSAWTDKETQYF. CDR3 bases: TGTGCCAGCAGTGCCTGGACAGACAAAGAGACCCAGTACTTC.

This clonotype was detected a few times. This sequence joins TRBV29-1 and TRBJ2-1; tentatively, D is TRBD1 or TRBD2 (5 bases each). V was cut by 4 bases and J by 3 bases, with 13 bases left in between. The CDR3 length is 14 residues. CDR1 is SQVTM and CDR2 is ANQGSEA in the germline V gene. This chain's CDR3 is CSVVFRELYNEQFF. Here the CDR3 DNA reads TGCAGCGTTGTGTTCAGGGAGCTCTACAATGAGCAGTTCTTC.

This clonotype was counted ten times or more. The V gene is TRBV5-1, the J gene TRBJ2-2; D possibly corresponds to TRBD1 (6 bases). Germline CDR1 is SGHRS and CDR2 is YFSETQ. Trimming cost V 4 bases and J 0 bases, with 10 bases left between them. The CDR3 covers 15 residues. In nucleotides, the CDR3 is TGCGCCAGCAGCACCGGACAGACGAACACCGGGGAGCTGTTTTTT. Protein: CASSTGQTNTGELFF.

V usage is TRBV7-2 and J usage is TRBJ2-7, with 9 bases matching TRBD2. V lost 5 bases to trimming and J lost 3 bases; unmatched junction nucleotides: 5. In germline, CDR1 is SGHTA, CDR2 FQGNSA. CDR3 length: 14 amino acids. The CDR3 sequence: CASSQGLAIYEQYF. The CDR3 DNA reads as TGTGCCAGCAGCCAGGGACTAGCTATCTACGAGCAGTACTTC.

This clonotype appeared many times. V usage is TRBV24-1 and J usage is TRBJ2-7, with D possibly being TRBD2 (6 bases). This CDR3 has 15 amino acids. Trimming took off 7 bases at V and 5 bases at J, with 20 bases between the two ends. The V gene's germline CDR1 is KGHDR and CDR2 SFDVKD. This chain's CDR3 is CATSDPTGSIHEQYF. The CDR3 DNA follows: TGTGCCACCAGCGACCCTACCGGGAGTATCCACGAGCAGTACTTC.